Below are 22 T cell receptor beta chains sequenced from a single sample in a study of T cells expressing NK-cell markers. Following a re-call of the 5' RACE reads, TCRdb has one entry per CDR3 protein and lacks DNA. This listing includes over 100,000 distinct CDR3 sequences. Specimen: blood T cells: a sorted CD56 or NKG2C T cell subset, CD4+ or CD8+ T cells, or bulk PBMC T cells (not recorded which). Source of these receptors: a woman aged 18 to 75 in good health.

This chain uses TRBV12-3 or TRBV12-4 with TRBJ1-2; with no DNA, the TCRdb D assignment of TRBD1 cannot be verified. The CDR3 runs to 15 residues. CDR3 loop: CASTTFERGAYGYTF.

This chain joins TRBV4-3 and TRBJ1-6. CDR1 and CDR2 from the germline V gene are LGHNA and YSLEER. This CDR3 spans 14 amino acids. This CDR3 is CASSQGTSSTPLHF.

The chain carries TRBV4-2 and TRBJ2-1. The germline CDR1 and CDR2 sequences are LGHNA and YNFKEQ. The CDR3 length is 15 residues. The CDR3 loop is CASSQVITELNEQFF.

V usage is TRBV20-1 and J usage is TRBJ2-7; TCRdb names TRBD1, which stays unverified in the absence of DNA. CDR1 and CDR2 from the germline V gene are DFQATT and SNEGSKA (reference sequence). The CDR3 has 14 residues. CDR3 residues: CSARGPADLYEQYF.

The chain has TRBV20-1 and TRBJ1-1; the TCRdb D gene call, TRBD1, has no DNA to confirm it. Germline-derived CDR1 and CDR2 are DFQATT and SNEGSKA (reference sequence). The CDR3 extends over 14 amino acids. The CDR3 reads CSARDRAGNTEAFF.

The chain couples TRBV11-2 to TRBJ2-1; absent DNA, TCRdb's TRBD2 call cannot be checked. Germline V gene lookup returns CDR1 SGHAT and CDR2 FQNNGV. The CDR3 extends over 16 amino acids. This CDR3 is CASSSRLAGGRGEQFF.

The CDR3 here is CASSLEGLEAFF. The V call is TRBV12-3 or TRBV12-4, the J call TRBJ1-1. This CDR3 is 12 amino acids long.

J is TRBJ2-1 and V is TRBV20-1; TCRdb's D call of TRBD1 is untestable without DNA. There are 17 residues in the CDR3. Germline V gene data show CDR1 as DFQATT and CDR2 as SNEGSKA (reference sequence). CDR3 in amino acids: CSARDPPASYSYNEQFF.

V usage is TRBV27 and J usage is TRBJ2-3. Germline assignment: CDR1 MNHEY and CDR2 SMNVEV (reference sequence). The CDR3 is made up of 13 amino acids. CDR3 protein: CASSFSLTDTQYF.

The chain uses TRBV12-3 or TRBV12-4 and TRBJ1-6. The CDR3 spans 15 residues. CDR3 in amino acids: CASSLGGPLRSPLHF.

The CDR3 spells CSARQGGRYQETQYF. The V gene is TRBV20-1, the J gene TRBJ2-5; absent DNA, TCRdb's TRBD2 call cannot be checked. CDR3 length: 15 residues. CDR1 DFQATT and CDR2 SNEGSKA come from the germline V gene (reference sequence).

The V gene is TRBV20-1, the J gene TRBJ2-5; TCRdb lists TRBD1, though no DNA is available to test this call. The CDR3 spans 11 residues. Germline lookup yields CDR1 DFQATT and CDR2 SNEGSKA (reference sequence). This CDR3 is CSARGVETQYF.

V is TRBV6-1 and J is TRBJ2-5. In germline, CDR1 is MNHNS, CDR2 SASEGT. This CDR3 contains 16 residues. The CDR3 protein is CASRGGSFSYQETQYF.

This chain connects TRBV15 to TRBJ2-3; TCRdb calls TRBD1, which cannot be checked without DNA. This CDR3 comprises 17 residues. The germline V gene encodes CDR1 LNHNV and CDR2 YYDKDF (reference sequence). Here the CDR3 reads CATSATPDRVGEDTQYF.

This sequence joins TRBV7-8 and TRBJ2-1; TCRdb lists TRBD2, though no DNA is available to test this call. The CDR3 sequence is 14 residues long. Germline V lookup: CDR1 SGHVS, CDR2 FQNEAQ. This CDR3 reads CASSSGNDYNEQFF.

The chain links TRBV5-4 to TRBJ2-1; lacking DNA, the TRBD1 call made by TCRdb goes unchecked. The CDR3 is 14 amino acids. The germline gives CDR1 SGHNT, CDR2 YYREEE (reference sequence). CDR3 in amino acids: CASSLTLRGDEQFF.

This CDR3 is CASSLRAGAYNEQFF. The chain employs TRBV7-2 and TRBJ2-1. The CDR3 runs to 15 residues. Germline CDR1 and CDR2: SGHTA and FQGNSA.

The chain employs TRBV29-1 and TRBJ2-7; TCRdb picks TRBD1, but there is no DNA to check that call. The CDR3 extends over 11 amino acids. Germline CDR1 reads SQVTM; CDR2 reads ANQGSEA. The CDR3 loop is CSSGTEYEQYF.

This chain's CDR3 is CASSHGSGGQTDTQYF. The chain recombines TRBV3-1 with TRBJ2-3; TCRdb's D call of TRBD2 is untestable without DNA. The germline V gene encodes CDR1 LGHDT and CDR2 YNNKEL (reference sequence). The CDR3 covers 16 residues.

The rearrangement joins TRBV7-9 to TRBJ2-3. Germline V gene lookup returns CDR1 SEHNR and CDR2 FQNEAQ (reference sequence). The CDR3 is made up of 15 amino acids. CDR3 protein: CASSLVFRTTDTQYF. Full variable domain (missing parts from reference TRBV7-9 and TRBJ2-3): DTGVSQNPRHKITKRGQNVTFRCDPISEHNRLYWYRQTLGQGPEFLTYFQNEAQLEKSRLLSDRFSAERPKGSFSTLEIQRTEQGDSAMYLCASSLVFRTTDTQYFGPGTRLTVL.

The chain links TRBV5-5 to TRBJ2-5; TCRdb gives TRBD1 as the D gene, but with no DNA this cannot be confirmed. Per the germline V gene, CDR1 is SGHKS and CDR2 is YYEKEE (reference sequence). The CDR3 is 14 residues long. The CDR3 reads CASSLSGMEETQYF.

This chain joins TRBV23-1 and TRBJ1-1. TRBV23-1 belongs to the ORF category, with a function that is uncertain. The CDR3 is made up of 15 amino acids. Here the CDR3 reads CASSQSVAVRTEAFF.